Following are 23 T cell receptor beta chains from one sample sequenced in a study of T cells after yellow fever vaccination. TCRdb reanalysed the 5' RACE reads using MiXCR and keeps one entry per CDR3 protein. Of some 560,000 distinct CDR3 sequences listed, about 17% are singletons. Sample: PBMCs, taken around 5 days after the first yellow fever vaccination. These receptors all stem from a man aged 18 to 35 who received the YFV17D yellow fever vaccine.

The V call is TRBV4-2, the J call TRBJ1-4, with D perhaps TRBD1 (5 bases). V gave up 6 bases and J gave up 3 bases, with 17 bases separating them. Per germline, CDR1 LGHNA and CDR2 YNFKEQ. The CDR3 runs to 16 residues. DNA for the CDR3: TGTGCCAGCAGGTCTCGCTCGGGGGGGTCTAATGAAAAACTGTTTTTT. Encoded protein: CASRSRSGGSNEKLFF.

V gene TRBV28 combines with J gene TRBJ2-6; D is perhaps TRBD2 (7 bases). The CDR3 has 16 residues. Trimming stripped 7 bases from V and 4 bases from J, with 17 bases between. Germline CDR1 reads MDHEN; CDR2 reads SYDVKM. CDR3 DNA: TGTGCCAGCACCCGGGGGGCTCGGGGGGGGGCCAACGTCCTGACTTTC. It is translated as CASTRGARGGANVLTF.

The rearrangement joins TRBV12-3 or TRBV12-4 to TRBJ2-5; D gene ambiguous. V shed 5 bases and J shed 4 bases, with 11 bases lying between them. This CDR3 is built from 13 residues. The CDR3 DNA sequence: TGTGCCAGCAGTCGTCGATGGGGAGAGACCCAGTACTTC. Protein sequence: CASSRRWGETQYF.

This sequence joins TRBV24-1 and TRBJ2-2; no clear D gene. Germline lookup yields CDR1 KGHDR and CDR2 SFDVKD. The CDR3 is 10 amino acids. Trimming left V 9 bases short and J 7 bases short, with 5 bases between. CDR3 DNA: TGTGCCACCTTCGGCGGGGAGCTGTTTTTT. This gives the protein CATFGGELFF.

The genes are TRBV5-5 and TRBJ1-2, with D possibly being TRBD1 (5 bases). The CDR3 contains 14 residues. The germline V and J ends were trimmed by 5 bases and 4 bases, with 15 bases remaining between them. Germline CDR1 SGHKS, CDR2 YYEKEE (reference sequence). CDR3 DNA sequence: TGTGCCAGCAGGAAGGGGCGCGGGGGCTATGGCTACACCTTC. Protein sequence: CASRKGRGGYGYTF.

The sample holds a few counts of this clonotype. This chain joins TRBV11-2 and TRBJ1-6; TRBD1 is a possible D gene (5 bases). CDR1 is SGHAT and CDR2 is FQNNGV in the germline V gene. The ends were cut back, 0 bases at V and 6 bases at J, with 15 bases in the middle. The CDR3 covers 17 residues. CDR3 region: CASSLEGLLLRNSPLHF. The CDR3 bases are TGTGCCAGCAGCTTAGAGGGGCTCCTCCTTCGTAATTCACCCCTCCACTTT.

The chain recombines TRBV4-1 with TRBJ2-5, with TRBD1 matching 10 bases. The CDR3 covers 17 residues. The junction had 8 bases not matched to a gene; V was cut back by 1 base and J by 3 bases. Germline CDR1 reads MGHRA; CDR2 reads YSYEKL. The CDR3 spells CASSQGRTGGLKETQYF. The CDR3 DNA is TGCGCCAGCAGCCAAGGTCGGACAGGGGGGTTAAAAGAGACCCAGTACTTC.

The chain joins TRBV5-1 to TRBJ1-1, with a weak D call TRBD1 (6 bases). Trimming stripped 2 bases from V and 6 bases from J, with 20 bases between. Germline CDR1 SGHRS, CDR2 YFSETQ. The CDR3 has 16 amino acids. DNA for the CDR3: TGCGCCAGCAGCTTCACGAGCAGGTCAGGGGACTCTGAAGCTTTCTTT. Residues: CASSFTSRSGDSEAFF.

The rearrangement links TRBV11-3 to TRBJ2-7; 8 bases line up with TRBD1. With V trimmed by 4 bases and J by 7 bases, 15 bases remained unmatched. This CDR3 has 16 residues. Germline CDR1 SGHNT, CDR2 YENEEA. DNA for the CDR3: TGTGCCAGCAGCTCCTGGTCGGGCCAGGGGGCAAGGGAGCAGTACTTC. Amino acids: CASSSWSGQGAREQYF. Full variable domain (rest looked up from reference TRBV11-3 and TRBJ2-7): EAGVVQSPRYKIIEKKQPVAFWCNPISGHNTLYWYLQNLGQGPELLIRYENEEAVDDSQLPKDRFSAERLKGVDSTLKIQPAELGDSAVYLCASSSWSGQGAREQYFGPGTRLTVT.

The J gene is TRBJ1-1, the V gene TRBV10-3; D uncertain. CDR1 and CDR2 (germline): ENHRY, SYGVKD. Trimming stripped 2 bases from V and 8 bases from J, with 6 bases between. This CDR3 comprises 11 residues. DNA for the CDR3: TGTGCCATCAGTGAGGGATTCGAAGCTTTCTTT. Protein sequence: CAISEGFEAFF.

V and J are TRBV11-2 and TRBJ1-2; possible D gene TRBD1, 6 bases. The V and J ends lost 6 bases and 5 bases respectively, with 16 bases between them. The CDR3 runs to 14 residues. CDR1 and CDR2 (germline): SGHAT, FQNNGV. For the CDR3, the DNA is TGTGCCAGCAGTGGACCGGGACACAGATATGGCTACACCTTC. Amino acids: CASSGPGHRYGYTF.

This clonotype was recorded at least ten times. The chain combines TRBV6-2 or TRBV6-3 with TRBJ2-1; TRBD2 might be the D (6 bases). Germline values: CDR1 MNHEY, CDR2 SVGEGT. The germline V and J ends were trimmed by 7 bases and 15 bases, with 22 bases remaining between them. The length of the CDR3 is 13 residues. The CDR3 here is CASTGTPGRSRFF. CDR3 bases: TGTGCCAGCACTGGGACTCCGGGGAGATCCCGGTTCTTC.

V and J are TRBV5-1 and TRBJ1-2; D might be TRBD1 (5 bases). The CDR3 spans 13 residues. The V end lost 2 bases, the J end lost 2 bases, and 7 bases lay between the germline ends. Germline assignment: CDR1 SGHRS and CDR2 YFSETQ. Written as DNA, the CDR3 is TGCGCCAGCAGCTTTTGGGGCAACTATGGCTACACCTTC. It specifies CASSFWGNYGYTF. The full variable domain, completed using reference TRBV5-1 and TRBJ1-2, is KAGVTQTPRYLIKTRGQQVTLSCSPISGHRSVSWYQQTPGQGLQFLFEYFSETQRNKGNFPGRFSGRQFSNSRSEMNVSTLELGDSALYLCASSFWGNYGYTFGSGTRLTVV.

The J gene is TRBJ1-1, the V gene TRBV3-1; D unresolved. This CDR3 comprises 16 residues. Germline assignment: CDR1 LGHDT and CDR2 YNNKEL (reference sequence). Trimming shortened V by 6 bases and J by 4 bases, and 21 bases separated the two germline ends. CDR3 nucleotide sequence: TGTGCCAGCAGTCGAATTAACCTCGGTTTGGGCACTGAAGCTTTCTTT. This codes for CASSRINLGLGTEAFF.

This clonotype was detected only a few times. The rearrangement joins TRBV7-2 to TRBJ2-2; no firm D call. The germline CDR1 and CDR2 sequences are SGHTA and FQGNSA. V shed 3 bases and J shed 8 bases, with 13 bases lying between them. The CDR3 runs 14 residues. The CDR3 nucleotides read TGTGCCAGCAGCTTGGATCGGGCCTCAGGGGAGCTGTTTTTT. This codes for CASSLDRASGELFF.

V and J are TRBV6-6 and TRBJ2-7; 7 bases line up with TRBD1. V lost 5 bases to trimming and J lost 7 bases; unmatched junction nucleotides: 8. CDR1 is MNHNY, CDR2 SVGAGI, per germline (reference sequence). CDR3 size: 13 residues. CDR3 in amino acids: CASSHGTALEQYF. The CDR3 DNA reads TGTGCCAGCAGTCACGGGACAGCCTTGGAGCAGTACTTC.

This clonotype was detected a few times. The chain carries TRBV3-1 and TRBJ1-5; D not certain. CDR1 and CDR2 from the germline V gene are LGHDT and YNNKEL (reference sequence). This CDR3 spans 14 amino acids. Trimming took 4 bases from V and 3 from J, leaving 10 bases between them. CDR3 sequence (DNA): TGTGCCAGCAGCCCCCGCTTGTTCAATCAGCCCCAGCATTTT. This translates into CASSPRLFNQPQHF.

The chain recombines TRBV7-9 with TRBJ2-1; either TRBD1 or TRBD2 may supply D (5 bases each). CDR3 size: 14 residues. Trimming removed 5 bases from V and 4 bases from J, with 12 bases in between. The germline V gene has CDR1 SEHNR and CDR2 FQNEAQ (reference sequence). CDR3 amino acids: CASSRGNRYNEQFF. The CDR3 nucleotides read TGTGCCAGCAGCCGAGGGAACAGGTACAATGAGCAGTTCTTC. The full variable domain, completed using reference TRBV7-9 and TRBJ2-1, is DTGVSQNPRHKITKRGQNVTFRCDPISEHNRLYWYRQTLGQGPEFLTYFQNEAQLEKSRLLSDRFSAERPKGSFSTLEIQRTEQGDSAMYLCASSRGNRYNEQFFGPGTRLTVL.

In this sample, this clonotype turned up a few times. V and J are TRBV5-1 and TRBJ2-1, with D perhaps TRBD2 (6 bases). Germline-derived CDR1 and CDR2 are SGHRS and YFSETQ. The CDR3 loop spans 14 amino acids. V gave up 4 bases and J gave up 10 bases, with 18 bases separating them. CDR3 region: CASSGHGDFNEQFF. CDR3 nucleotide sequence: TGCGCCAGCAGCGGACATGGGGACTTTAACGAGCAGTTCTTC.

The chain employs TRBV2 and TRBJ2-1; 8 positions match TRBD2. Germline values: CDR1 SNHLY, CDR2 FYNNEI. V was pared by 7 bases and J by 4 bases, with 6 bases of the junction left unmatched. The CDR3 is made up of 14 amino acids. The CDR3, as DNA: TGTGCCAGCATTGGGCGGGGGGAATACAATGAGCAGTTCTTC. It translates to CASIGRGEYNEQFF.

J is TRBJ1-2 and V is TRBV3-1, with D unclear. V lost 2 bases and J lost 6, with 7 bases in between. The CDR3 covers 12 residues. In germline, CDR1 is LGHDT, CDR2 YNNKEL (reference sequence). CDR3 nucleotide sequence: TGTGCCAGCAGCCAAAGCCCTAATGGCTACACCTTC. Translating it yields CASSQSPNGYTF. Full variable domain (outside the CDR3, taken from reference TRBV3-1 and TRBJ1-2): DTAVSQTPKYLVTQMGNDKSIKCEQNLGHDTMYWYKQDSKKFLKIMFSYNNKELIINETVPNRFSPKSPDKAHLNLHINSLELGDSAVYFCASSQSPNGYTFGSGTRLTVV.

V is TRBV12-3 or TRBV12-4 and J is TRBJ2-3; 9 nucleotides agree with TRBD2. The CDR3 covers 14 residues. The V and J ends lost 9 bases and 1 base, in that order; junction bases with no gene match: 5. CDR3 amino acids: CASQRTSGTDTQYF. The CDR3 nucleotides read TGTGCCAGTCAAAGGACTAGCGGCACAGATACGCAGTATTTT.

In its sample, this clonotype was seen a few times. A much larger clone differs from this one at a single base, so this may be a read error. The V call is TRBV5-4, the J call TRBJ2-7; 7 bases are shared with TRBD1. V lost 1 base to trimming and J lost 3 bases; unmatched junction nucleotides: 1. This CDR3 contains 13 residues. Looked up from germline, CDR1 is SGHNT and CDR2 is YYREEE (reference sequence). In nucleotides, the CDR3 is TGTGCCAGCAGCTTGACAGGGGACTACGAGCAGTACTTC. Translating it yields CASSLTGDYEQYF.